This entry concerns a single TCR beta chain. The sample is drawn from a study of molecular identifiers for immune sequencing clone quantification. TCRdb re-analysed the PCR reads in MiXCR, keeping a single row per CDR3 protein. The table lists more than 250,000 distinct CDR3 sequences, around a fifth of them singletons. V was clipped by 4 bases and J by 8 bases; unmatched bases: 3. This CDR3 region has 13 residues. In germline, CDR1 is SEHNR, CDR2 FQNEAQ (reference sequence). This chain connects TRBV7-9 to TRBJ2-1, with TRBD1 matching over 9 bases. The sample comprised naive CD8+ T cells from blood, with Jurkat cell RNA spiked in. Subset defined: FACS-sorted CD8+CD4-CCR7+CD45RA+ naive T cells. The sequence was obtained from a human donor in good health. Some libraries in this study had Jurkat cell RNA spiked in. CDR3 nucleotides: TGTGCCAGCAGCTCGACAGGGGGGGATGAGCAGTTCTTC. Residues: CASSSTGGDEQFF.